This T cell receptor (beta chain) was captured by sequencing in a study of neoadjuvant anti-PD-1 for oral cavity cancer listed by TCRdb under 2021. For context, the study as a whole: Before curative-intent surgical resection, most patients were given three to four biweekly doses of nivolumab at 3 mg/kg. There were 11 to 13 patients in the parent correlative cohort, and the response rate was about 36%. Patients without progression received a fourth nivolumab dose around day 43 and underwent definitive surgical resection on days 50-56. Responders were defined as patients with complete response, partial response or stable disease by RECIST 1.1; non-responders were defined as patients with progression.

For deep sequencing, each PBMC sample was run in six replicates, with libraries mostly built from 400 to 550 ng of input genomic DNA. TCRbeta libraries were prepared with the immunoSEQ hsTCRbeta kit according to the manufacturer's instructions. Sequencing of the completed libraries took place using an Illumina NovaSeq 6000 S4 flow cell after they had been pooled to about 3.2 nM. The study's processing was this. Raw data preprocessing and quality control were performed with the immunoSEQ Analyzer. The analysis was limited to productive rearrangements, and each clonotype was defined by a unique CDR3 amino acid sequence. Repertoire clonality was estimated as the Gini-Simpson index, computed with the R package tcR. Student's t test was used to compare Gini indices, and Pearson correlation was used to assess associations with tumor size change. The immuneACCESS repertoire file appears here via TCRdb, limited to in-frame rearrangements. These files lack a portion of the clones; in checked studies, under half of the deficit traces to unresolved V genes, and the cause of the others is not known. The DNA gave D and trimming, while V, J and clone size come from that table. The sample yields tens of thousands of clones; 65% to 85% were counted once. The top ten clonotypes cover about 3.7% of the sample.

A single count supports this clone. Its binding antigen is unknown. It has no much larger one-base neighbor in the sample; base qualities were not kept. The label giving this sample's time point can be read as: before neoadjuvant nivolumab. Patients were newly diagnosed with stage II-IVA oral cavity squamous cell carcinoma and had received no prior systemic or radiation treatment. Everyone in the cohort had locally advanced, HPV-negative oral cavity squamous cell carcinoma. Peripheral blood mononuclear cells were analyzed directly, without maintenance or expansion in culture. The samples were obtained from a longitudinal correlative study of a single-arm phase II trial testing neoadjuvant nivolumab in oral cavity squamous cell carcinoma. Subject-matched pre- and post-treatment PBMCs and tumors from three responders and three non-responders were subjected to genomic DNA-based TCRbeta sequencing. Peripheral blood mononuclear cells were collected before nivolumab treatment and again after treatment, at the time of surgery. The Maxwell RSC DNA from Cells kit was used to isolate genomic DNA from PBMCs.

V is reduced by 5 bases and J by 5 bases, leaving a spacing of 9 bases between them. In the germline V gene, CDR1 corresponds to SGHVS and CDR2 to FQNEAQ. The CDR3 has 12 amino acids, counting the end cysteine and phenylalanine. The only DNA kept is the CDR3, 36 bases in frame from the first base. On the study overall, not on this receptor specifically: After neoadjuvant nivolumab, non-responders showed significantly higher T cell clonality (Gini index) in PBMCs than responders did. Higher pretreatment blood TCRbeta clonality and lower post-treatment tumor TCRbeta clonality were correlated with higher pretreatment blood Treg/Th17 ratios. The TCR analyses had only a few patients in each response group, and the authors called for validation in larger cohorts.

The material sequenced was PBMCs, taken before nivolumab (anti-PD-1) treatment. The V and J segments used are TRBV7-8 and TRBJ1-1; the D gene assignment is ambiguous. This sequence was found in a person aged 35 to 85 with oral cavity squamous cell carcinoma. Here is the DNA: TGTGCCAGCAGCCATTGGCGTACTGAAGCTTTCTTT. The encoded protein is CASSHWRTEAFF. Extended through the reference TRBV7-8 and TRBJ1-1 proteins, this CDR3 yields the full variable domain: GAGVSQSPRYKVAKRGQDVALRCDPISGHVSLFWYQQALGQGPEFLTYFQNEAQLDKSGLPSDRFFAERPEGSVSTLKIQRTQQEDSAVYLCASSHWRTEAFFGQGTRLTVV.